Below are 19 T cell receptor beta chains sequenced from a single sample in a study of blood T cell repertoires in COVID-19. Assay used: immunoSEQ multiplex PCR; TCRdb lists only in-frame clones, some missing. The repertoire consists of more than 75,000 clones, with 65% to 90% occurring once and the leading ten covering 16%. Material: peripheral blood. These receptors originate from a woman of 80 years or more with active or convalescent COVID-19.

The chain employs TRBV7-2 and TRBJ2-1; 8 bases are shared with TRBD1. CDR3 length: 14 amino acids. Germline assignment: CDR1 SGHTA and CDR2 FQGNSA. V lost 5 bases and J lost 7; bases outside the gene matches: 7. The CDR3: CASSTGQGINEQFF. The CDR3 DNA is TGTGCCAGCAGCACCGGACAGGGAATAAATGAGCAGTTCTTC.

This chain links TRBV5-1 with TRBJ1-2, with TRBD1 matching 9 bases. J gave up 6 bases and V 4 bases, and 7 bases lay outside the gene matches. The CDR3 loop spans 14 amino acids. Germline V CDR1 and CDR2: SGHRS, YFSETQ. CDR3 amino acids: CASSPGTGINGYTF. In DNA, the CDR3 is TGCGCCAGCAGCCCCGGGACAGGGATTAATGGCTACACCTTC.

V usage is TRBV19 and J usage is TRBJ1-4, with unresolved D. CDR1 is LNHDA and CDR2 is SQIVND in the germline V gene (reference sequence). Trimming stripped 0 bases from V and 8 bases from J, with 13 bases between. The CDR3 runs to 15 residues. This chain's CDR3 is CASSIDSGGREKLFF. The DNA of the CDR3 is TGTGCCAGTAGTATAGATTCCGGCGGGAGGGAAAAACTGTTTTTT.

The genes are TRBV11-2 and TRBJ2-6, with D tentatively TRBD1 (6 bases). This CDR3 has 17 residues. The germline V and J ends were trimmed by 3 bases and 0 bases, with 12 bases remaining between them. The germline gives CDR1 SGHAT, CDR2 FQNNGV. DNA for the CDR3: TGTGCCAGCAGCTTGGGACACCTGCTCTCTGGGGCCAACGTCCTGACTTTC. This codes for CASSLGHLLSGANVLTF.

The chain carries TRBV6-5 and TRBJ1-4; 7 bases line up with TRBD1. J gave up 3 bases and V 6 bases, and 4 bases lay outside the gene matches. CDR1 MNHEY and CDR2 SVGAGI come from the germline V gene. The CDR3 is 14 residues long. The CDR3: CASSLTGPNEKLFF. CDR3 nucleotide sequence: TGTGCCAGCAGCCTGACAGGGCCTAATGAAAAACTGTTTTTT.

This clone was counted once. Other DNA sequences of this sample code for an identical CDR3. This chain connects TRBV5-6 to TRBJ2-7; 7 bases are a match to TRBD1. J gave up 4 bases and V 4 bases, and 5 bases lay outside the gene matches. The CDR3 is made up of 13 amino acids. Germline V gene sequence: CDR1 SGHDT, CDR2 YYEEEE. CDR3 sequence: CASSPGTAYEQYF. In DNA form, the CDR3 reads TGTGCCAGCAGCCCGGGGACAGCTTACGAGCAGTACTTC.

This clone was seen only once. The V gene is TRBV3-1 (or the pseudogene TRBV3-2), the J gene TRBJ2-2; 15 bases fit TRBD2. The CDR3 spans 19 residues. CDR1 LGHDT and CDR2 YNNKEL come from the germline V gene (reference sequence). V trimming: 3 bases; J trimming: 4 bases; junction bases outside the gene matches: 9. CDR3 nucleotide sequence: TGTGCCAGCAGCCACCGAGGACTAGCGGGGGGGCCTGGCACCGGGGAGCTGTTTTTT. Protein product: CASSHRGLAGGPGTGELFF.

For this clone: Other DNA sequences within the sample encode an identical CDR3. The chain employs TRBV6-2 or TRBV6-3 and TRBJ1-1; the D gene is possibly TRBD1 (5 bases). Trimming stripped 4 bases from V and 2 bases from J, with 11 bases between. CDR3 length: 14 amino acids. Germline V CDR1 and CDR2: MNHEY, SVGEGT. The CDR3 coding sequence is TGTGCCAGCAGTTCCCAGGGCGCCAACACTGAAGCTTTCTTT. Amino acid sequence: CASSSQGANTEAFF.

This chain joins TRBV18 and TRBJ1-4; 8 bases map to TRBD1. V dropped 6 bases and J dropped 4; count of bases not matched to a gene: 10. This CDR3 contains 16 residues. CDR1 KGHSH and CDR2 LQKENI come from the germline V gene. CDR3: CASSPLQDRGNEKLFF. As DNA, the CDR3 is TGTGCCAGCTCGCCCCTACAAGACAGGGGTAATGAAAAACTGTTTTTT.

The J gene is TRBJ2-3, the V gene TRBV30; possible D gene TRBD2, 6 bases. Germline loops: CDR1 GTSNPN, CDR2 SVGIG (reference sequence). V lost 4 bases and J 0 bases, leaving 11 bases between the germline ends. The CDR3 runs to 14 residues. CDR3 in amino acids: CAWNRGGSTDTQYF. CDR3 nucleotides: TGTGCCTGGAATCGGGGAGGCAGCACAGATACGCAGTATTTT.

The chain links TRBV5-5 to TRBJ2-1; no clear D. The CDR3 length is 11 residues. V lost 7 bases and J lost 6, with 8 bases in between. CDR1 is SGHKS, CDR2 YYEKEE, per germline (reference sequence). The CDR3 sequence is CASGRLNEQFF. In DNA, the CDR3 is TGTGCCAGCGGTCGACTCAATGAGCAGTTCTTC.

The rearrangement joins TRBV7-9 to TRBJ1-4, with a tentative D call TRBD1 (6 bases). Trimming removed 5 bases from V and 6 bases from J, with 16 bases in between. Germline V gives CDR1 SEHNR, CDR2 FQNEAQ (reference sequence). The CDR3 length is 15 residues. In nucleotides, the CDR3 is TGTGCCAGCAGCCCCCTTGGAGGGGGGGATGAAAAACTGTTTTTT. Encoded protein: CASSPLGGGDEKLFF.

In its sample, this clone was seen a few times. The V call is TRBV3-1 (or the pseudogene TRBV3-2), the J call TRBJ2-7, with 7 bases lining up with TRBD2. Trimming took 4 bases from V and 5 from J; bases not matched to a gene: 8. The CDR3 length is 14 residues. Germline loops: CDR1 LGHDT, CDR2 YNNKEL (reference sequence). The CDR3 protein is CASSLRSGGDEQYF. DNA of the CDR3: TGTGCCAGCAGCCTCCGGTCGGGGGGTGACGAGCAGTACTTC.

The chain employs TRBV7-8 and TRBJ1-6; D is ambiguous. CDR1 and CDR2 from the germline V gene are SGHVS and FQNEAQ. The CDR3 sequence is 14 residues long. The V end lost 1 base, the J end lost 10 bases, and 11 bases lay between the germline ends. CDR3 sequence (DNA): TGTGCCAGCAGCTTAGTTGGGCGGGGATCACCCCTCCACTTT. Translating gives CASSLVGRGSPLHF.

CDR3: CASSQERDRGYEQYF. CDR3 in DNA: TGCGCCAGCAGCCAGGAGAGGGACAGGGGCTACGAGCAGTACTTC. The chain uses TRBV4-3 and TRBJ2-7; 10 bases fit TRBD1. Per germline, CDR1 LGHNA and CDR2 YSLEER. The CDR3 sequence is 15 residues long. V was pared by 3 bases and J by 3 bases, with 5 bases of the junction left unmatched.

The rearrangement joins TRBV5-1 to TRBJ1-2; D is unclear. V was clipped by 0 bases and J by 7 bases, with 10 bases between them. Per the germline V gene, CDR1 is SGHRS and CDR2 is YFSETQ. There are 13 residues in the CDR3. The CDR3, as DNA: TGCGCCAGCAGCTTGGCCGGTGGAGTTGGCTACACCTTC. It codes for CASSLAGGVGYTF.

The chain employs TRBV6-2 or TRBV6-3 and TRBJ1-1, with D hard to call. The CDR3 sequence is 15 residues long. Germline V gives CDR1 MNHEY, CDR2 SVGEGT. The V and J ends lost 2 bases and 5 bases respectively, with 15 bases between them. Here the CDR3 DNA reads TGTGCCAGCAGTTACCCCGGGTTAAGGAGTACTGAAGCTTTCTTT. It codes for CASSYPGLRSTEAFF.

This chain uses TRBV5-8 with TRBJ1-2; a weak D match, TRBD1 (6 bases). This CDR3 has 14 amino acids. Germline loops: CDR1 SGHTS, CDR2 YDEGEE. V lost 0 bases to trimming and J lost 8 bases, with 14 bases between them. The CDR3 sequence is CASSLELTGYGYTF. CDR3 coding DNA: TGTGCCAGCAGCTTGGAACTGACAGGATACGGCTACACCTTC.

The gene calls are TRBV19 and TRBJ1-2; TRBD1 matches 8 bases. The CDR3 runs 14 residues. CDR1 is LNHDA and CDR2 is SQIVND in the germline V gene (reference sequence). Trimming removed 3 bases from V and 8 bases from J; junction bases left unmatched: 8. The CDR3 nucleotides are TGTGCCAGTAGTATCCGTGACAGGGGTCAGGGCTACACCTTC. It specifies CASSIRDRGQGYTF.